The 3 T cell receptor beta chains in this list originate from one sample, sequenced in a study of blood T cell repertoires in COVID-19. Measured with immunoSEQ multiplex PCR; TCRdb has only the in-frame clones, and not every one. The sample lists about 52,000 clones; roughly 87% were seen once. The specimen sequenced was peripheral blood. These receptors all stem from a human donor with active COVID-19. The donor label of this sample is uncertain.

This sequence joins TRBV15 and TRBJ1-2; 10 bases line up with TRBD1. V shed 5 bases and J 5 bases; nucleotides not matched to a gene: 8. The length of the CDR3 is 15 residues. Per the germline V gene, CDR1 is LNHNV and CDR2 is YYDKDF (reference sequence). The CDR3 bases are TGTGCCACCAGCCAAAGCGGGACAGGGGTGTATGGCTACACCTTC. Protein: CATSQSGTGVYGYTF. The whole variable domain, filled in from reference TRBV15 and TRBJ1-2, reads DAMVIQNPRYQVTQFGKPVTLSCSQTLNHNVMYWYQQKSSQAPKLLFHYYDKDFNNEADTPDNFQSRRPNTSFCFLDIRSPGLGDTAMYLCATSQSGTGVYGYTFGSGTRLTVV.

V gene TRBV4-2 combines with J gene TRBJ1-2; D gene unclear. The germline CDR1 and CDR2 sequences are LGHNA and YNFKEQ. V was pared by 0 bases and J by 4 bases, with 9 bases between. This CDR3 is 14 amino acids long. The CDR3, as DNA: TGTGCCAGCAGCCAAGAAGAGGGCGTCTATGGCTACACCTTC. It codes for CASSQEEGVYGYTF.

CDR3 residues: CASSEGLADTGELFF. CDR3 nucleotide sequence: TGTGCCAGCAGCGAGGGACTAGCGGACACCGGGGAGCTGTTTTTT. This chain links TRBV7-2 with TRBJ2-2; TRBD2 agrees at 11 bases. The CDR3 extends over 15 amino acids. V was clipped by 5 bases and J by 3 bases; unmatched bases: 2. Germline-derived CDR1 and CDR2 are SGHTA and FQGNSA. Full variable domain (rest looked up from reference TRBV7-2 and TRBJ2-2): GAGVSQSPSNKVTEKGKDVELRCDPISGHTALYWYRQSLGQGLEFLIYFQGNSAPDKSGLPSDRFSAERTGGSVSTLTIQRTQQEDSAVYLCASSEGLADTGELFFGEGSRLTVL.